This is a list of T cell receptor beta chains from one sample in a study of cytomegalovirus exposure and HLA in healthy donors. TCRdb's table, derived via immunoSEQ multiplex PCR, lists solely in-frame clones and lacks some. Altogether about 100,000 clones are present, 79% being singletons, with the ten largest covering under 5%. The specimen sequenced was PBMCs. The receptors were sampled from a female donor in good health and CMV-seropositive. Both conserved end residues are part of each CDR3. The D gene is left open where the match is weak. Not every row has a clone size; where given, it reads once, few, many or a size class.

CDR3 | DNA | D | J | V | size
CASSALQGRSTDTQYF | TGCGCCAGCAGCGCTCTGCAGGGTAGAAGCACAGATACGCAGTATTTT | - | TRBJ2-3 | TRBV5-1 | few
CASSLSRGDETQYF | TGCGCCAGCAGCTTGTCCAGGGGAGATGAGACCCAGTACTTC | - | TRBJ2-5 | TRBV5-1 | -
CASSPLAAGGPETQYF | TGTGCCAGCAGCCCCTTGGCAGCGGGGGGGCCGGAGACCCAGTACTTC | TRBD2 | TRBJ2-5 | TRBV7-8 | -
CASGTSEYNEQFF | TGTGCCAGCGGGACTAGCGAGTACAATGAGCAGTTCTTC | TRBD2 | TRBJ2-1 | TRBV9 | few
CASSLRQGTGTEAFF | TGCGCCAGCAGCCTACGACAGGGGACCGGGACTGAAGCTTTCTTT | TRBD1 | TRBJ1-1 | TRBV5-1 | few
CASSPTGTNHQPQHF | TGTGCCAGCAGCCCAACCGGGACAAACCATCAGCCCCAGCATTTT | - | TRBJ1-5 | TRBV7-8 | -
CASREQGALAKNIQYF | TGTGCCAGCAGAGAACAGGGGGCCTTAGCCAAAAACATTCAGTACTTC | TRBD1 | TRBJ2-4 | TRBV6-1 | -
CASSENRAYEQYF | TGCGCCAGCAGTGAAAACAGGGCTTACGAGCAGTACTTC | - | TRBJ2-7 | TRBV10-2 | -
CASSKGQGANSQYF | TGTGCCAGCAGCAAGGGACAGGGGGCGAACAGTCAGTACTTC | TRBD1 | TRBJ2-4 | TRBV11-2 | -
CASSESYNEQFF | TGTGCCAGCAGTGAGAGCTACAATGAGCAGTTCTTC | - | TRBJ2-1 | TRBV6-1 | -
CASSETRARGEKLFF | TGTGCCAGCAGTGAAACTCGGGCGCGGGGTGAAAAACTGTTTTTT | - | TRBJ1-4 | TRBV2 | -